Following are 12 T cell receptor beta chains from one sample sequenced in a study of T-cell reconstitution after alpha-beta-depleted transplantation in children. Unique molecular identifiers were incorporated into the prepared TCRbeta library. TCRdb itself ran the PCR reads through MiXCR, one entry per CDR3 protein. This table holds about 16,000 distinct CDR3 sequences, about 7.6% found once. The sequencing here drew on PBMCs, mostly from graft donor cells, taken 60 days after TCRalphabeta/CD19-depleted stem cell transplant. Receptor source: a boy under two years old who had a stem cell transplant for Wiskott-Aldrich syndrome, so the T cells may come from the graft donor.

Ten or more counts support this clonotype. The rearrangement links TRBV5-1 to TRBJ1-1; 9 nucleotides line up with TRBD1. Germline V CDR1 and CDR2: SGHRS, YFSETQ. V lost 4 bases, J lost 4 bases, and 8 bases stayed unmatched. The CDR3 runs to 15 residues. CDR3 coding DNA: TGCGCCAGCAGCCCTCGACAGGGGGAGGCCACTGAAGCTTTCTTT. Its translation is CASSPRQGEATEAFF.

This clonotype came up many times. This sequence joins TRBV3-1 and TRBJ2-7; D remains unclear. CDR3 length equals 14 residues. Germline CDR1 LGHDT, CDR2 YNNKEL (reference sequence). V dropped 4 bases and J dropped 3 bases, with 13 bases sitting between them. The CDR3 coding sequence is TGTGCCAGCAGCCCATCCGGCTGGCTCTACGAGCAGTACTTC. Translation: CASSPSGWLYEQYF.

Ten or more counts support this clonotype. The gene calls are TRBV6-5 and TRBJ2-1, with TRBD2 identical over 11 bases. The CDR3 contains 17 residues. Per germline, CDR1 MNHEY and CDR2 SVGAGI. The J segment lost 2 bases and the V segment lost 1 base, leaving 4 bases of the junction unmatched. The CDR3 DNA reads TGTGCCAGCAGTTACTTGGGACTAGCGGATACCTACAATGAGCAGTTCTTC. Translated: CASSYLGLADTYNEQFF.

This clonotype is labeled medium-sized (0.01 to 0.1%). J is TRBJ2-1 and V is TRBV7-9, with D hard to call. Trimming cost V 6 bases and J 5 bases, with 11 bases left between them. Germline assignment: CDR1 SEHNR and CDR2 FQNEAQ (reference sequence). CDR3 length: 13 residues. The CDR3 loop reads CASSPTANNEQFF. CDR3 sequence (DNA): TGTGCCAGCAGTCCAACGGCAAACAATGAGCAGTTCTTC.

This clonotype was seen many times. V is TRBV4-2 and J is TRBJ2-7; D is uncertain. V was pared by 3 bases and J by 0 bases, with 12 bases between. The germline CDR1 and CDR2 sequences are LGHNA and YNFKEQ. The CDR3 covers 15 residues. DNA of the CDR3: TGTGCCAGCAGCCAGCTGCAGCACCGCTCCTACGAGCAGTACTTC. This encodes CASSQLQHRSYEQYF.

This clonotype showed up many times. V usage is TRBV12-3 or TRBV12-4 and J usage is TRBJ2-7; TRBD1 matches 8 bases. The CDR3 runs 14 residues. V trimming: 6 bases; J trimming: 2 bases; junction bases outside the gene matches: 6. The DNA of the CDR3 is TGTGCCAGCAGCTTCGACAGGGGACCCTACGAGCAGTACTTC. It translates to CASSFDRGPYEQYF.

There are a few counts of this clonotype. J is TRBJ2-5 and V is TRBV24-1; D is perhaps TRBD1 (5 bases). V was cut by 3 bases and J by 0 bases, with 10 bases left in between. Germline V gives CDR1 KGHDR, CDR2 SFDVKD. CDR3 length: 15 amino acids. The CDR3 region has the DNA TGTGCCACCAGTGATCCCGACAGCTACCAAGAGACCCAGTACTTC. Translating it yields CATSDPDSYQETQYF.

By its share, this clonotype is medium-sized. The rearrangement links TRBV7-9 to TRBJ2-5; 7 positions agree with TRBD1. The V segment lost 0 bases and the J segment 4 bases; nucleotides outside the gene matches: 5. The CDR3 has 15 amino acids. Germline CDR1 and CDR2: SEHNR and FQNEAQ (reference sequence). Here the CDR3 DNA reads TGTGCCAGCAGCTTAGCGCTTTCAGGGGGAGAGACCCAGTACTTC. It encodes CASSLALSGGETQYF.

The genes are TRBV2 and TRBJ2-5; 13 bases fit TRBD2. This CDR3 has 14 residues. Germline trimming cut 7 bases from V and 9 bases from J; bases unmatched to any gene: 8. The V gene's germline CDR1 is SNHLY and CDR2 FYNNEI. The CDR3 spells CASKTGLAGTAQYF. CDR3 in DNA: TGTGCCAGCAAGACGGGACTAGCGGGAACGGCCCAGTACTTC.

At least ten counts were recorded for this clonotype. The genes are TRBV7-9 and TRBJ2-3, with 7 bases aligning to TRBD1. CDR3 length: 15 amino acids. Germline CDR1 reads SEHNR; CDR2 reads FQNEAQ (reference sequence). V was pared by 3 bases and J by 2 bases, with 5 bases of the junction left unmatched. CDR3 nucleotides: TGTGCCAGCAGCTTCGGACAGGAGTTCACAGATACGCAGTATTTT. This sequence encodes CASSFGQEFTDTQYF.

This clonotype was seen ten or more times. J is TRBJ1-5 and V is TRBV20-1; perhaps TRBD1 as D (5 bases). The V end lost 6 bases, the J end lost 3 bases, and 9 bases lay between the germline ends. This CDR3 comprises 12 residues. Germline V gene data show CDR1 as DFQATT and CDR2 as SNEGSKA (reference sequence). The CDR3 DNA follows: TGCAGTGCCACACAGGCCAATCAGCCCCAGCATTTT. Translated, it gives CSATQANQPQHF.

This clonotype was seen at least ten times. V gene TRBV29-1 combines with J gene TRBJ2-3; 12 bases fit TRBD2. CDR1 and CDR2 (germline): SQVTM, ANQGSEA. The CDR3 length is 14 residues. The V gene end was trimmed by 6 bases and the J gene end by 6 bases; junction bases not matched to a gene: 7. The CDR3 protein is CSVRLAGVADTQYF. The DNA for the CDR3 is TGCAGCGTCAGACTAGCGGGAGTCGCGGATACGCAGTATTTT.